The sequence of this T cell receptor (beta chain) was determined in a study of T-cell reconstitution after alpha-beta-depleted transplantation in children. This clonotype came up many times. Preparing the TCRbeta library involved the use of unique molecular identifiers. TCRdb reprocessed the PCR reads with MiXCR, giving one entry per CDR3 protein. The sample records 350,000 to 400,000 distinct CDR3 sequences, around 21% being singletons. Germline lookup yields CDR1 ENHRY and CDR2 SYGVKD. The ends lost 6 bases at V and 10 bases at J; junction bases unmatched: 10. CDR3 length equals 14 residues. This TCR derives from a human donor who donated a stem cell graft to a child with acute myeloid leukemia. The starting material was PBMCs from the stem cell graft donor, obtained from the stem cell graft. V is TRBV10-3 and J is TRBJ2-1; TRBD2 matches 9 bases. The CDR3 spells CAIRREGGVDEQFF. In DNA form, the CDR3 reads TGTGCCATCAGGCGGGAGGGCGGTGTGGACGAGCAGTTCTTC.